This entry concerns a single T cell receptor (beta chain). This record comes from a study of blood T cell repertoires in COVID-19. Sequencing used immunoSEQ multiplex PCR; TCRdb keeps in-frame clones, though not all of them. Here the sample spans hundreds of thousands of clones, over 75% being singletons. The CDR3 contains 13 residues. In germline, CDR1 is SQVTM, CDR2 ANQGSEA. V lost 2 bases and J lost 2; bases outside the gene matches: 0. The sample comprised peripheral blood. This sequence originates from a woman aged 60-75 years with COVID-19, enrolled during active disease. This chain connects TRBV29-1 to TRBJ1-1, with TRBD1 matching over 9 bases. The chain's CDR3 is CSVETGGNTEAFF. Written as DNA, the CDR3 is TGCAGCGTTGAAACAGGGGGCAACACTGAAGCTTTCTTT.